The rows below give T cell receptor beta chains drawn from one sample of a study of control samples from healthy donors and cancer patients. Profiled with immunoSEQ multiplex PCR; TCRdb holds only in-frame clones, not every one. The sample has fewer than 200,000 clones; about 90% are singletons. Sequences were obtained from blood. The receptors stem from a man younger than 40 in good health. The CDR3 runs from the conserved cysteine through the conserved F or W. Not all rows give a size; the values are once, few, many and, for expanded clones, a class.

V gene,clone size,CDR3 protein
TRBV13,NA,CASSPRGNEAFF
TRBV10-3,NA,CAIHRGGNSPLHF
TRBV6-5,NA,CAVGTTDTEAFF
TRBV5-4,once,CASSSQPTDTQYF
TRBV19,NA,CATLGSTPSTDTQYF
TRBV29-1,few,CSVEIRPLSTEAFF
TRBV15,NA,CATSRDRWREQYF
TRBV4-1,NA,CASSQERGGQPQHF
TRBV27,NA,CASSFDRGQETQYF
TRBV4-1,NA,CASSQGVGREVNQPQHF
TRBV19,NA,CASKYGDRVQTEAFF
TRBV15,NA,CATSRDPKGTGNTIYF
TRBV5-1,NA,CASSQRLGAEKLFF
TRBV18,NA,CASSPYLRYEDSPGYTF
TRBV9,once,CASSELAVRVDTQYF